The present T cell receptor beta chain was sequenced within a study of blood T cell repertoires in COVID-19. Study information: Samples representing acute and convalescent COVID-19 were sourced from the United States, Italy and Spain.

Trimming left V 5 bases short and J 0 bases short, with 8 bases between. The V gene's germline CDR1 is SGHTA and CDR2 FQGNSA. The length of the CDR3 is 14 residues. Produced via immunoSEQ multiplex PCR; TCRdb's table is partial and in-frame only. Of around 38,000 clones listed, around 87% were seen once; the top ten hold roughly two thirds. The chain couples TRBV7-2 to TRBJ1-3; D is uncertain. This TCR was sampled from an older man with acute or convalescent COVID-19. The specimen sequenced was peripheral blood. The CDR3 DNA follows: TGTGCCAGCAGCCCCGGTCTCTCTGGAAACACCATATATTTT. Protein: CASSPGLSGNTIYF.